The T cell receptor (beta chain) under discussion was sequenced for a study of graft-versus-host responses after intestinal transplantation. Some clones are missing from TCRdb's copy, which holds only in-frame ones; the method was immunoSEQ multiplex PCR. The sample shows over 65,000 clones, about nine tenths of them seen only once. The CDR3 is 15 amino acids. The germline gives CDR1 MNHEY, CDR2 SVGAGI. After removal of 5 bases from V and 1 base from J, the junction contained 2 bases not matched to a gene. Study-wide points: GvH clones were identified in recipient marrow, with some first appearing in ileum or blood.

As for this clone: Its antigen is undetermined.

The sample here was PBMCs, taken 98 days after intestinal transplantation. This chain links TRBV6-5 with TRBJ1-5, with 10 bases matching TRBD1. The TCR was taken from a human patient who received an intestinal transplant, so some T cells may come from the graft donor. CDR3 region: CASSPGQGSNQPQHF. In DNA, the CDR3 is TGTGCCAGCAGTCCGGGACAGGGGAGCAATCAGCCCCAGCATTTT.